This entry lists 16 T cell receptor beta chains sequenced from one sample in a study of shared clonotypes between healthy human individuals. Produced via immunoSEQ multiplex PCR; TCRdb's table is partial and in-frame only. The table shows some 580,000 clones, with roughly 98% occurring only once. As defined, naive CD8 cells were CD45RO-negative and positively selected for CCR7, with terminally differentiated effector memory CD45RA+ cells excluded. The sequenced sample was naive CD8+ T cells sorted from blood. These receptors all come from a young man in good health.

This chain joins TRBV19 and TRBJ1-1; D possibly corresponds to TRBD1 (5 bases). The CDR3 has 15 residues. Germline V lookup: CDR1 LNHDA, CDR2 SQIVND (reference sequence). Trimming took off 4 bases at V and 4 bases at J, with 16 bases between the two ends. The CDR3 reads CASSKTGLQGTEAFF. CDR3 coding DNA: TGTGCCAGTAGTAAAACGGGACTCCAGGGCACTGAAGCTTTCTTT. The full variable domain, its missing parts supplied by reference TRBV19 and TRBJ1-1, is DGGITQSPKYLFRKEGQNVTLSCEQNLNHDAMYWYRQDPGQGLRLIYYSQIVNDFQKGDIAEGYSVSREKKESFPLTVTSAQKNPTAFYLCASSKTGLQGTEAFFGQGTRLTVV.

This clone was observed a single time. The chain joins TRBV7-9 to TRBJ2-7; D may be TRBD1 or TRBD2 (7 bases each). The CDR3 extends over 14 amino acids. Germline CDR1 SEHNR, CDR2 FQNEAQ (reference sequence). Trimming left V 5 bases short and J 4 bases short, with 15 bases between. CDR3 nucleotide sequence: TGTGCCAGCAGCCGCGGGACAGCGGGGTACGAGCAGTACTTC. Its translation: CASSRGTAGYEQYF.

This chain links TRBV11-2 with TRBJ2-1; no firm D call. In germline, CDR1 is SGHAT, CDR2 FQNNGV. The V and J ends lost 1 base and 0 bases respectively, with 10 bases between them. The CDR3 spans 16 residues. CDR3 sequence: CASSLAALSSYNEQFF. The DNA for the CDR3 is TGTGCCAGCAGCTTAGCGGCCCTGAGCTCCTACAATGAGCAGTTCTTC.

This sequence joins TRBV5-4 and TRBJ2-1, with unresolved D. V lost 4 bases to trimming and J lost 8 bases, with 19 bases between them. This CDR3 comprises 15 residues. Germline assignment: CDR1 SGHNT and CDR2 YYREEE (reference sequence). CDR3 coding DNA: TGTGCCAGCAGCGTTCCGGACCACCGGGCGGATGAGCAGTTCTTC. Translating gives CASSVPDHRADEQFF.

This clone was seen only a few times. V and J are TRBV6-1 and TRBJ1-2; 8 nucleotides agree with TRBD1. Germline lookup yields CDR1 MNHNS and CDR2 SASEGT. Trimming at V came to 6 bases and at J to 8 bases, leaving 2 bases not matched to a gene. The CDR3 runs 11 residues. CDR3 nucleotide sequence: TGTGCCAGCAGCACAGGGGGAGGCTACACCTTC. Protein sequence: CASSTGGGYTF.

The chain carries TRBV2 and TRBJ2-7; 10 bases are shared with TRBD2. The CDR3 runs to 16 residues. Germline V CDR1 and CDR2: SNHLY, FYNNEI. V shed 4 bases and J 0 bases; nucleotides not matched to a gene: 6. The CDR3 here is CASSVTSGASSYEQYF. The CDR3 DNA sequence: TGTGCCAGCAGTGTAACTAGCGGGGCTTCCTCCTACGAGCAGTACTTC.

This rearrangement joins TRBV6-5 to TRBJ1-4; D is unresolved. Trimming pared 2 bases from V and 5 bases from J, leaving 9 bases between. CDR1 is MNHEY, CDR2 SVGAGI, per germline. The CDR3 contains 14 residues. The CDR3 DNA reads TGTGCCAGCAGTTACCGCGGCGGCAATGAAAAACTGTTTTTT. Its protein is CASSYRGGNEKLFF.

The chain couples TRBV7-8 to TRBJ2-7, with 10 bases identical to TRBD2. The junction had 4 bases not matched to a gene; V was cut back by 3 bases and J by 2 bases. This CDR3 spans 15 amino acids. CDR1 and CDR2 (germline): SGHVS, FQNEAQ. The CDR3 protein is CASSFGLAETYEQYF. The DNA for the CDR3 is TGTGCCAGCAGCTTCGGACTAGCGGAGACCTACGAGCAGTACTTC.

V and J are TRBV6-5 and TRBJ1-1, with D maybe TRBD1 (6 bases). The germline gives CDR1 MNHEY, CDR2 SVGAGI. V was shortened by 4 bases and J by 4 bases, with 13 bases between the two germline ends. There are 14 residues in the CDR3. The CDR3 sequence is CASSFGGLFTEAFF. The CDR3 DNA reads as TGTGCCAGCAGTTTCGGGGGGCTGTTCACTGAAGCTTTCTTT.

V usage is TRBV27 and J usage is TRBJ1-5, with D perhaps TRBD1 (6 bases). CDR3 length: 14 residues. Germline assignment: CDR1 MNHEY and CDR2 SMNVEV (reference sequence). V shed 6 bases and J shed 8 bases, with 17 bases lying between them. CDR3 residues: CASSIQGFVKPQHF. The CDR3, as DNA: TGTGCCAGCAGCATACAGGGATTCGTCAAGCCCCAGCATTTT.

The table lists this clone with a count of one. The gene calls are TRBV25-1 and TRBJ1-5; possible D gene TRBD1, 5 bases. CDR3 length equals 15 residues. Germline CDR1 reads MGHDK; CDR2 reads SYGVNS. V shed 5 bases and J shed 0 bases, with 11 bases lying between them. CDR3 DNA: TGTGCCAGCAGTCCGGGGGGAGGTAGCAATCAGCCCCAGCATTTT. Translated, it gives CASSPGGGSNQPQHF.

This sequence joins TRBV14 and TRBJ2-7; D is undetermined. The germline V gene encodes CDR1 SGHDN and CDR2 FVKESK. Trimming stripped 1 base from V and 1 base from J, with 2 bases between. The CDR3 consists of 12 residues. The CDR3, as DNA: TGTGCCAGCAGCCAAGCGTCCTACGAGCAGTACTTC. Protein sequence: CASSQASYEQYF.

The chain combines TRBV27 with TRBJ1-2, with 8 bases lining up with TRBD1. The CDR3 sequence is 14 residues long. Per germline, CDR1 MNHEY and CDR2 SMNVEV (reference sequence). The junction had 5 bases not matched to a gene; V was cut back by 6 bases and J by 2 bases. As DNA, the CDR3 is TGTGCCAGCAGGCCGGGACAGGAAAACTATGGCTACACCTTC. Protein: CASRPGQENYGYTF.

Turning to this clone: Other DNA sequences in this sample translate to the same CDR3. The chain recombines TRBV27 with TRBJ2-7; D is possibly TRBD2 (6 bases). Germline values: CDR1 MNHEY, CDR2 SMNVEV (reference sequence). The CDR3 covers 13 residues. V was trimmed by 0 bases and J by 3 bases, leaving 6 bases between them. CDR3 nucleotides: TGTGCCAGCAGTTTATCGGGGGGCTACGAGCAGTACTTC. It encodes CASSLSGGYEQYF.

This sequence joins TRBV7-9 and TRBJ1-1; D gene unclear. The CDR3 is 13 amino acids. Between the trimmed V and J ends, which lost 10 bases and 2 bases, there was a span of 14 bases. The germline gives CDR1 SEHNR, CDR2 FQNEAQ (reference sequence). The CDR3 here is CATWVGGNTEAFF. The CDR3 DNA is TGTGCCACCTGGGTGGGCGGAAACACTGAAGCTTTCTTT.

The chain employs TRBV19 and TRBJ1-1; D possibly corresponds to TRBD1 (6 bases). Germline CDR1 reads LNHDA; CDR2 reads SQIVND (reference sequence). Deletions cut 5 bases from V and 4 bases from J, with 11 bases between. The CDR3 extends over 13 amino acids. In nucleotides, the CDR3 is TGTGCCAGTAGTCCCGGGGGCCCCACTGAAGCTTTCTTT. Protein: CASSPGGPTEAFF.